Reported below is one T cell receptor beta chain. Those who donated were healthy HIV-negative adults, with no recent acute infections or vaccinations reported. The CD4+ fraction was divided into a CD45RA+ naive subset and a CD45RA-negative memory subset. The protocol was immunoSEQ multiplex PCR, while the TCRdb copy is restricted to in-frame clones and leaves out a portion. The sample records 1,400,000 or so clones, roughly 98.5% being singletons. This sample is drawn from a study of shared clonotypes between healthy human individuals. Turning to the study itself: The people who gave samples were a couple of women and three men aged 18 to 49.

The receptor comes from a man aged 25 to 40 in good health. Sequencing input: naive CD4+ T cells sorted from blood. The sample's subset: CD45RA+ positively selected.

The CDR3 DNA reads as TGTGCCTGGACAACCGGACTGTTCTCCTACAATGAGCAGTTCTTC. Residues: CAWTTGLFSYNEQFF. This rearrangement joins TRBV30 to TRBJ2-1, with D possibly TRBD2 on 5 matching bases. Germline-derived CDR1 and CDR2 are GTSNPN and SVGIG (reference sequence). The CDR3 extends over 15 amino acids. V lost 4 bases, J lost 0 bases, and 13 bases lay in between.